This T cell receptor beta chain was recorded in a study of CD8 T cells in ankylosing spondylitis. Many counts were recorded for this clonotype. Germline V gene data show CDR1 as MGHDK and CDR2 as SYGVNS. CDR3 size: 16 residues. Trimming pared 1 base from V and 4 bases from J, leaving 16 bases between. By quantitative 5'-RACE with molecular barcodes, the TCR beta libraries were made. MiXCR, run by TCRdb on the 5' RACE reads, gives a single entry per CDR3 protein. The sample has 250,000 to 400,000 distinct CDR3 sequences; around a tenth are singletons. The rearrangement links TRBV25-1 to TRBJ2-5, with D unclear. The sequence was obtained from a female donor with ankylosing spondylitis or in good health (not recorded which). Sequencing used blood, either unsorted or a sorted T cell fraction (not recorded which). CDR3 region: CASSELSLRAGETQYF. The CDR3 region has the DNA TGTGCCAGCAGTGAATTAAGTTTAAGGGCTGGAGAGACCCAGTACTTC.